This T cell receptor beta chain was sequenced during a study of graft-versus-host responses after intestinal transplantation. Overall study: Among the recipients, all got anti-thymocyte globulin induction and then tacrolimus and steroids for 3 to 4 years. Whole-study findings and limits: Clonal ratios of graft-versus-host to host-versus-graft in allografts were high for patients exhibiting graft-donor T cell macrochimerism. Among circulating GvH clones, peak levels were associated with early post-transplant declines in HvG clones. GvH clonotypes were identified within recipient marrow, with a subset emerging first in ileum or blood.

Processing of graft tissue released intraepithelial and lamina propria lymphocytes. The CDR3 totals 14 residues. V lost 6 bases to trimming and J lost 4 bases; unmatched junction nucleotides: 7. The germline CDR1 and CDR2 sequences are ENHRY and SYGVKD. As to this clone: Its target is not known.

Method: immunoSEQ multiplex PCR; TCRdb's copy keeps in-frame clones and lacks some. In the table there are approximately 17,000 clones, 82% of which are singletons. The gene calls are TRBV10-3 and TRBJ1-2, with TRBD1 matching over 8 bases. This receptor was taken from a human patient who received an intestinal transplant, so some T cells may come from the graft donor. Sequenced here: ileum tissue, sampled 17 days after transplant. In DNA form, the CDR3 reads TGTGCCATCAGGGACAGGGAGGGGTTCTATGGCTACACCTTC. Translation gives CAIRDREGFYGYTF.